This record concerns one TCR beta chain sequence. This specimen belongs to a study of blood T cell repertoires in COVID-19. Study-wide context: Spain, Italy and the United States supplied samples that represented acute and convalescent COVID-19. T cells, B-cell-depleted T cells, or PBMCs supplied cDNA or gDNA.

Germline CDR1 and CDR2: KGHSH and LQKENI. The CDR3 extends over 14 amino acids. V shed 0 bases, J shed 3 bases, and the junction held 2 bases outside the gene matches. TCRdb keeps only in-frame clones here, not all; method: immunoSEQ multiplex PCR. The data show about 150,000 clones, 75% to 85% seen once. The genes are TRBV18 and TRBJ2-7, with 7 bases identical to TRBD2. The receptor was derived from a man aged 55 to 70 with acute or convalescent COVID-19. Sequencing input: peripheral blood. CDR3 DNA: TGTGCCAGCTCACCACCCGCTAGCGGCTACGAGCAGTACTTC. Translating it yields CASSPPASGYEQYF.